This is a list of T cell receptor beta chains from one sample in a study of blood T cell repertoires in COVID-19. Assay: immunoSEQ multiplex PCR; the TCRdb copy retains only in-frame clones and omits some. Seen here are about 320,000 clones, 85% observed once, and the top ten hold 6% to 9%. The sample comprised peripheral blood. The receptors shown here come from a human donor in a cohort sampled during active COVID-19. Each CDR3 is given with its conserved first and last residue. D genes are given only for firm matches.

v_call	d_call	j_call	cdr3_aa
TRBV27	NA	TRBJ1-6	CASSHALSSYNSPLHF
TRBV4-2	TRBD2	TRBJ2-3	CASSQDGPSGGTDTQYF
TRBV5-1	TRBD1	TRBJ2-6	CASSFITGESSGANVLTF
TRBV15	NA	TRBJ1-5	CATSRGQDHNQPQHF
TRBV13	NA	TRBJ1-3	CASSLYQDERNTIYF
TRBV5-1	TRBD2	TRBJ2-1	CASSLAGRNNEQFF
TRBV3-1/TRBV3-2	NA	TRBJ2-7	CASSPTTGTPYEQYF
TRBV10-3	TRBD1	TRBJ1-1	CAIAPDRDANTEAFF
TRBV29-1	TRBD1	TRBJ2-7	CSVEEYRGLGEQYF
TRBV11-1	NA	TRBJ2-1	CASSHPGSPNEQFF
TRBV2	NA	TRBJ1-1	CASSPRGYTEAFF
TRBV6-5	NA	TRBJ1-5	CASRGGAGSNQPQHF
TRBV6-1	TRBD1	TRBJ1-5	CASSELGQVNQPQHF
TRBV5-5	NA	TRBJ2-2	CASSLRTGVGTGELFF
TRBV7-2	TRBD1	TRBJ2-2	CASSPRTGWTGELFF
TRBV3-1/TRBV3-2	NA	TRBJ1-4	CASSPERGLPNQGKLFF
TRBV11-2	TRBD1	TRBJ2-2	CASRGPFGQGSNTGELFF
TRBV5-8	TRBD1	TRBJ1-5	CASSLAQGTQPQHF
TRBV19	NA	TRBJ1-5	CASSIQGDQPQHF
TRBV15	TRBD2	TRBJ2-4	CATSRDQAGAKNIQYF
TRBV10-3	NA	TRBJ1-1	CAISPTGTEAFF
TRBV20-1	NA	TRBJ1-1	CSVARDTEAFF
TRBV18	TRBD1	TRBJ2-1	CASSKTGDRNEQFF
TRBV5-1	NA	TRBJ2-1	CASSISFGGSEQFF
TRBV28	TRBD1	TRBJ1-5	CASSTVGRGNQPQHF
TRBV18	TRBD2	TRBJ2-3	CASSRDYSGGYTSTDTQYF
TRBV19	NA	TRBJ1-2	CASSIQGTRGYTF
TRBV6-5	TRBD1	TRBJ1-1	CASSLGQEAFF
TRBV7-9	NA	TRBJ2-5	CAGARAKGETQYF
TRBV24-1	TRBD2	TRBJ2-1	CATSDLGTMRNEQFF
TRBV6-5	NA	TRBJ1-1	CASSYGGNTEAFF
TRBV18	TRBD2	TRBJ2-7	CASSPGRGLVGRTYEQYF
TRBV21-1	NA	TRBJ1-5	CASSKETGGRQPQHF
TRBV18	NA	TRBJ2-7	CASSPESKTYEQYF
TRBV19	TRBD1	TRBJ1-5	CASSMDRGGNQPQHF
TRBV4-1	NA	TRBJ1-2	CASSQDQGRGGYTF
TRBV5-5	TRBD1	TRBJ1-6	CASSAQGAGNSPLHF
TRBV7-3	TRBD1	TRBJ2-7	CASSWGTGYEQYF
TRBV12-5	TRBD1	TRBJ1-2	CASGLGRQGANGYTF
TRBV6-5	NA	TRBJ2-7	CASSYSRVSAYEQYF
TRBV30	TRBD1	TRBJ1-4	CAWISGTGDEKLFF
TRBV25-1	TRBD1	TRBJ1-2	CASSETGGRDGYTF
TRBV24-1	TRBD2	TRBJ2-3	CATSDTRVGGGSTDTQYF
TRBV29-1	NA	TRBJ1-4	CSVLTETTNEKLFF
TRBV19	NA	TRBJ2-1	CASSPVSGRSSYNEQFF